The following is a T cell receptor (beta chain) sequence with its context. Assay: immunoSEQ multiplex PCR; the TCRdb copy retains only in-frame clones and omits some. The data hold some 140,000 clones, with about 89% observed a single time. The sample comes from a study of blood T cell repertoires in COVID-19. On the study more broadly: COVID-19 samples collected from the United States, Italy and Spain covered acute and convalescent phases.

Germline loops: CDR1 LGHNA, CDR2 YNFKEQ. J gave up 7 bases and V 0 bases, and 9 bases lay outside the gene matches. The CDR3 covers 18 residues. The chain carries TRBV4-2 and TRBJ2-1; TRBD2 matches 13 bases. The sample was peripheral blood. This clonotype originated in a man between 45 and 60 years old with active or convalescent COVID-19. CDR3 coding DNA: TGTGCCAGCAGCCAAGAACTAGCGGGGGGGCTGGGCAAGAATGAGCAGTTCTTC. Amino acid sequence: CASSQELAGGLGKNEQFF.